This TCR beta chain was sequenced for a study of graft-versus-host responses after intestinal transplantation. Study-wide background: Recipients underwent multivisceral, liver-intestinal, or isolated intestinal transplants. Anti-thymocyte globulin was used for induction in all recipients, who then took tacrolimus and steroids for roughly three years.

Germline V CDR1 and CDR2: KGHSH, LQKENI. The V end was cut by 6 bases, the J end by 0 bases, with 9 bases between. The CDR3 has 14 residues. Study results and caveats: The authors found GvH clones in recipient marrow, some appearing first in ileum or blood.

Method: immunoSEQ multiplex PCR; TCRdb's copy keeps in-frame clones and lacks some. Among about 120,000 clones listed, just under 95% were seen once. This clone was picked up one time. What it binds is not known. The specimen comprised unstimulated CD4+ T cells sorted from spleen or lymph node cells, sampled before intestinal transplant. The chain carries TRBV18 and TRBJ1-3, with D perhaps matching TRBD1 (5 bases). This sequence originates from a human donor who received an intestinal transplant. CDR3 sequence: CASSLTDSGNTIYF. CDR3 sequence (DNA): TGTGCCAGCTCCTTGACAGACTCTGGAAACACCATATATTTT.